This TCR beta chain emerged from a study of blood T cell repertoires in COVID-19. Study information: Specimens from acute and convalescent COVID-19 originated in the United States, Italy and Spain. The cDNA or gDNA used as material had been derived from T cells, B-cell-depleted T cells, or PBMCs.

Those who participated ranged in age from roughly 18 to 89 years and resided in 24 US areas. The repertoire was sequenced with immunoSEQ multiplex PCR; TCRdb's copy has only in-frame clones and lacks some. Of approximately 190,000 clones listed, roughly 89% are singletons. Germline V lookup: CDR1 SGHVS, CDR2 FQNEAQ. The V and J ends lost 1 base and 3 bases respectively, with 13 bases between them. The CDR3 spans 16 residues. This chain uses TRBV7-8 with TRBJ1-3; D gene unclear. The sequenced material came from PBMCs or T cells enriched from blood (not recorded which). This clonotype was obtained from a woman aged 30 to 39 who had been exposed to COVID-19. Here the CDR3 reads CASSLVSAAGGNTIYF. CDR3 nucleotides: TGTGCCAGCAGCTTAGTTAGCGCCGCTGGTGGAAACACCATATATTTT.